The 22 T cell receptor beta chains presented below share a single source sample, sequenced in a study of tumor-infiltrating lymphocytes in oesophageal squamous cell carcinoma. TCRdb itself ran the PCR reads through MiXCR, one entry per CDR3 protein. The sample carries around 13,000 distinct CDR3 sequences, nearly 60% recorded once. Sequenced material: esophageal tumor tissue. Receptors originate from a female donor with esophageal squamous cell carcinoma.

V is TRBV11-2 and J is TRBJ2-3, with no clear D. The J call could be wrong; TRBJ2-1 is a better fit for the DNA end. The V gene's germline CDR1 is SGHAT and CDR2 FQNNGV. The CDR3 extends over 13 amino acids. CDR3 DNA: TGTGCCAGCAGCTTAGACTACCTCAATGAGCAGTTCTTC. Residues: CASSLDYLNEQFF.

The rearrangement joins TRBV7-2 to TRBJ1-3; D is unresolved. In germline, CDR1 is SGHTA, CDR2 FQGNSA. V dropped 4 bases and J dropped 0 bases, with 10 bases sitting between them. There are 15 residues in the CDR3. CDR3: CASSSYRLSGNTIYF. CDR3 bases: TGTGCCAGCAGCTCCTACAGACTCTCTGGAAACACCATATATTTT.

This clonotype was seen repeatedly, ten times or more. The rearrangement uses TRBV2 and TRBJ2-3, with D possibly matching TRBD1 (6 bases). From germline, CDR1 is SNHLY and CDR2 FYNNEI. The CDR3 totals 14 residues. The germline V and J ends were trimmed by 6 bases and 1 base, with 11 bases remaining between them. CDR3 protein: CASSEQGRTDTQYF. As DNA, the CDR3 is TGTGCCAGCAGCGAACAGGGTCGCACAGATACGCAGTATTTT.

DNA for the CDR3: TGTGCCAGCAGTTACAGGGTCGGAATTCAAGAGACCCAGTACTTC. Protein sequence: CASSYRVGIQETQYF. J is TRBJ2-5 and V is TRBV6-2 or TRBV6-3; D is undetermined. With 2 bases removed from V and 2 bases from J, the gap between germline ends came to 12 bases. CDR3 length equals 15 residues. In germline, CDR1 is MNHEY, CDR2 SVGEGT.

The genes are TRBV6-8 and TRBJ2-7, with D tentatively TRBD2 (5 bases). Gene TRBJ2-5 matches the end of the DNA better, so the J call may be wrong. From germline, CDR1 is MNHGY and CDR2 SAAAGT. The CDR3 loop spans 13 amino acids. The CDR3 sequence: CASSPGKGETQYF. CDR3 DNA: TGTGCCAGCAGTCCGGGAAAGGGAGAGACCCAGTACTTC.

Regarding this clonotype: The junction departs from the called germline gene at one end, perhaps through a read error. The chain has TRBV7-2 and TRBJ2-6; D is ambiguous. Germline V gives CDR1 SGHTA, CDR2 FQGNSA. The CDR3 has 13 amino acids. CDR3 sequence: CASSFRSDSPLHF. In DNA, the CDR3 is TGTGCCAGCAGCTTTCGGTCGGATTCACCCCTCCACTTC.

Of note for this clonotype: A junction boundary mismatches the germline segment, possibly from a read error. V and J are TRBV7-4 and TRBJ2-5; no clear D gene. The CDR3 sequence is 13 residues long. From germline, CDR1 is SGHVT and CDR2 SQSDAQ. The CDR3 DNA follows: TGTGCTAGCAGCCAGGACGGACAAGAGACCCAGTACTTC. Translation gives CASSQDGQETQYF.

The V call is TRBV24-1, the J call TRBJ2-5, with 12 bases lining up with TRBD2. Germline loops: CDR1 KGHDR, CDR2 SFDVKD. The J segment lost 11 bases and the V segment lost 1 base, leaving 10 bases of the junction unmatched. This CDR3 contains 16 residues. The CDR3 spells CATSDLGLAGSNEQYF. CDR3 coding DNA: TGTGCCACCAGTGATTTAGGACTAGCGGGGAGCAATGAGCAGTACTTC.

This clonotype is deemed medium-sized. A much larger clone differs by one base, so this may be a read error. The V gene is TRBV7-2, the J gene TRBJ2-7; the match to TRBD1 covers 7 bases. With V trimmed by 2 bases and J by 7 bases, 11 bases remained unmatched. The CDR3 is made up of 15 amino acids. Germline loops: CDR1 SGHTA, CDR2 FQGNSA. CDR3 DNA sequence: TGTGCCAGCAGCTTAAGGACAGGCCGTAACGATGAGCAGTACTTC. Its protein product is CASSLRTGRNDEQYF.

Note on this clonotype: This may be a read error, as it is one base from a much larger clone. The CDR3 DNA reads as TGTGCCAGTACCCTAGCGAGGGGGGACAGGCAGGCCGGGGAGCTGTATTTT. Its protein is CASTLARGDRQAGELYF. The chain uses TRBV19 and TRBJ2-3, with TRBD1 identical over 8 bases. CDR3 size: 17 residues. Per germline, CDR1 LNHDA and CDR2 SQIVND (reference sequence). Trimming at V came to 7 bases and at J to 14 bases, leaving 26 bases not matched to a gene.

V is TRBV28 and J is TRBJ2-3, with D possibly matching TRBD1 (5 bases). Per germline, CDR1 MDHEN and CDR2 SYDVKM. V lost 2 bases and J lost 4, with 13 bases in between. The CDR3 runs to 15 residues. The CDR3 nucleotides read TGTGCCAGCAGTTTACAGGGATCCGTCTCAGATACGCAGTATTTT. Translation: CASSLQGSVSDTQYF.

The CDR3 here is CASSSGREETQYF. The CDR3, as DNA: TGTGCCAGCTCCTCGGGACGGGAAGAGACCCAGTACTTC. The chain links TRBV7-2 to TRBJ2-5; D possibly matches TRBD1 or TRBD2 (5 bases each). Germline CDR1 reads SGHTA; CDR2 reads FQGNSA. Trimming pared 8 bases from V and 3 bases from J, leaving 13 bases between. The CDR3 runs 13 residues.

V and J are TRBV7-9 and TRBJ2-3; D uncertain. The CDR3 is made up of 14 amino acids. Germline CDR1 reads SEHNR; CDR2 reads FQNEAQ (reference sequence). V lost 2 bases and J 3 bases, leaving 9 bases between the germline ends. The CDR3 bases are TGTGCCAGCAGCTTATTGTCCGCAACAGATACGCAGTATTTT. Protein sequence: CASSLLSATDTQYF.

The V gene is TRBV12-3 or TRBV12-4, the J gene TRBJ2-4; TRBD2 aligns across 10 bases. TRBJ2-7 matches the DNA end more closely, so the J call is doubtful. This CDR3 region has 15 residues. CDR3 region: CASSSHPGLANEQYF. The CDR3 DNA is TGTGCCAGCAGCTCCCATCCGGGACTAGCGAACGAGCAGTACTTC.

The chain employs TRBV6-1 and TRBJ2-3; 10 nucleotides agree with TRBD1. J lost 4 bases, V lost 6 bases, and 4 bases had no gene match. Germline loops: CDR1 MNHNS, CDR2 SASEGT. The CDR3 runs 14 residues. The CDR3 nucleotides are TGTGCCAGCAGAGGGACAGGGGTGCCAGATACGCAGTATTTT. Amino acid sequence: CASRGTGVPDTQYF.

This clonotype was recorded a few times. No conserved phenylalanine or tryptophan is present at the end of the CDR3, so a read error is the likely explanation. No DNA is shown, since the ends of the CDR3 on it are uncertain; the CDR3 is the one TCRdb lists. The rearrangement joins TRBV7-3 to TRBJ2-3; the D segment call TRBD2 is taken from the table without a DNA check. Germline V gene data show CDR1 as SGHTA and CDR2 as FQGTGA. The CDR3 extends over 17 residues, inclusive of both ends. CDR3 sequence: CASSSGRDLHNEQFFGP.

The genes are TRBV12-3 or TRBV12-4 and TRBJ2-7; perhaps TRBD2 as D (5 bases). The J call is uncertain, as TRBJ2-6 better fits the DNA end. CDR3 size: 16 residues. The CDR3 here is CASCPPGSSGANVLTF. CDR3 nucleotide sequence: TGTGCCAGCTGCCCCCCGGGAAGCTCTGGGGCCAACGTCCTGACTTTC.

This clonotype was counted only a few times. V is TRBV7-8 and J is TRBJ2-5, with D possibly being TRBD2 (6 bases). CDR3 length equals 14 residues. CDR1 and CDR2 (germline): SGHVS, FQNEAQ. Deletions cut 5 bases from V and 2 bases from J, with 12 bases between. The DNA of the CDR3 is TGTGCCAGCAGCGTCAGGCGGGATCAAGAGACCCAGTACTTC. This encodes CASSVRRDQETQYF. The full variable domain, with the rest looked up from reference TRBV7-8 and TRBJ2-5, is GAGVSQSPRYKVAKRGQDVALRCDPISGHVSLFWYQQALGQGPEFLTYFQNEAQLDKSGLPSDRFFAERPEGSVSTLKIQRTQQEDSAVYLCASSVRRDQETQYFGPGTRLLVL.

This rearrangement joins TRBV7-2 to TRBJ2-1, with D unresolved. The CDR3 is made up of 12 amino acids. Deletions cut 1 base from V and 10 bases from J, with 8 bases between. Per germline, CDR1 SGHTA and CDR2 FQGNSA. The CDR3 loop is CASSLGSYEQFF. CDR3 nucleotide sequence: TGTGCCAGCAGCTTAGGGTCCTACGAGCAGTTCTTC.

The chain employs TRBV5-5 and TRBJ2-7; D is possibly TRBD1 (6 bases). The CDR3 has 15 amino acids. The germline gives CDR1 SGHKS, CDR2 YYEKEE (reference sequence). Trimming took off 4 bases at V and 7 bases at J, with 21 bases between the two ends. The CDR3 sequence: CASSSPDRNLHEQYF. CDR3 in DNA: TGTGCCAGCAGCAGCCCGGACAGAAACCTACATGAGCAGTACTTC.

The V gene is TRBV7-2, the J gene TRBJ2-6, with D unclear. This CDR3 comprises 16 residues. The V gene lost 5 bases and the J gene lost 2 bases, with 13 bases spanning the gap. Germline CDR1 reads SGHTA; CDR2 reads FQGNSA. The chain's CDR3 is CASSRYGGAGANVLTF. CDR3 nucleotide sequence: TGTGCCAGCAGCCGATACGGTGGGGCTGGGGCCAACGTCCTGACTTTC.

This sequence joins TRBV28 and TRBJ2-5; D is ambiguous. Germline CDR1 MDHEN, CDR2 SYDVKM. This CDR3 is built from 12 residues. The V and J ends lost 4 bases and 1 base respectively, with 4 bases between them. CDR3 bases: TGTGCCAGCAGTTGGGCCCAAGAGACCCAGTACTTC. Protein: CASSWAQETQYF.